This T cell receptor (beta chain) emerged from a study of blood T cells in healthy people across ages. General observations from the study: Unsorted PBMC input precluded a conclusive naive versus antigen-experienced comparison.

This clonotype was seen more than once but under ten times. Antigen: not known. Alongside a J-beta primer mix, a sample-barcoded 5' primer served in a second PCR lasting roughly 6 to 12 cycles. TCRdb reprocessed the 5' RACE reads with MiXCR, giving one entry per CDR3 protein. This sample carries about 1.5 million distinct CDR3 sequences, roughly 45% of them seen once, and the ten largest clones take 6.5% to 10%. The germline gives CDR1 MNHNS, CDR2 SASEGT. The CDR3 consists of 16 residues. V trimming: 1 base; J trimming: 2 bases; junction bases outside the gene matches: 6. The sequenced material came from blood. This clonotype was sampled from a woman between 18 and 29 years old in good health. The chain carries TRBV6-1 and TRBJ2-7; the match to TRBD2 covers 9 bases. The CDR3 DNA sequence: TGTGCCAGCAGTGAAGTTCTGACTAGCGGCCCCTACGAGCAGTACTTC. This encodes CASSEVLTSGPYEQYF.